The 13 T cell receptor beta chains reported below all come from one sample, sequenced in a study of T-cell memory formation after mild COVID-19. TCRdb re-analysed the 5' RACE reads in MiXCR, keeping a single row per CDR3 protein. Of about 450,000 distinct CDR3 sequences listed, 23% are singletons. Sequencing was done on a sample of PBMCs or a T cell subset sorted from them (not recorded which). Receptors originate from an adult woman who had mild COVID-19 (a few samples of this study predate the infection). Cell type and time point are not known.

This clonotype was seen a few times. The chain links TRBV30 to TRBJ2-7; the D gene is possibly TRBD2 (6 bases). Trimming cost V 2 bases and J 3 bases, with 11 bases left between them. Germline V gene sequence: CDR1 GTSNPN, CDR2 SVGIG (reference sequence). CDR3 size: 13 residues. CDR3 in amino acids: CAWSTGLNYEQYF. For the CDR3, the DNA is TGTGCCTGGAGTACGGGACTCAACTACGAGCAGTACTTC.

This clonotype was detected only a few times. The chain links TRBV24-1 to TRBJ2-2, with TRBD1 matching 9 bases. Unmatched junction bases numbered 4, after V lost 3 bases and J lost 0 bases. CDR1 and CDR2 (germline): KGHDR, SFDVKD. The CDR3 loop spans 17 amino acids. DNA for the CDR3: TGTGCCACCAGTGATGTATACAGGGGGCCGAACACCGGGGAGCTGTTTTTT. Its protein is CATSDVYRGPNTGELFF.

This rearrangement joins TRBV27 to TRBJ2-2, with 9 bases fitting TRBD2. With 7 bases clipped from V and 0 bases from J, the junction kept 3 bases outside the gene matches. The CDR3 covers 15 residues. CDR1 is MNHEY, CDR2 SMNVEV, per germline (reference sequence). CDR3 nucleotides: TGTGCCAGCACTCGCGGGGGGGCGAACACCGGGGAGCTGTTTTTT. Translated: CASTRGGANTGELFF.

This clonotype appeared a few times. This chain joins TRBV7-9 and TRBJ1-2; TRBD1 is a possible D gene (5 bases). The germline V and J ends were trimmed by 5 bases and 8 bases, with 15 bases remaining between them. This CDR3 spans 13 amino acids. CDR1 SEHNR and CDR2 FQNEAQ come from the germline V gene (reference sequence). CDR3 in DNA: TGTGCCAGCAGCCCCCCGGCAGGGAGCGGCTACACCTTC. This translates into CASSPPAGSGYTF.

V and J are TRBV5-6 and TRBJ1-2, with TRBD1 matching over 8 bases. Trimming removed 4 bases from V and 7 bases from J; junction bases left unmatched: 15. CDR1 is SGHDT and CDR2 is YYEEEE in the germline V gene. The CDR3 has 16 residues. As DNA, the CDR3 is TGTGCCAGCAGCCGACAGGGGCTCACCGGCTTATTTGGCTACACCTTC. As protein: CASSRQGLTGLFGYTF.

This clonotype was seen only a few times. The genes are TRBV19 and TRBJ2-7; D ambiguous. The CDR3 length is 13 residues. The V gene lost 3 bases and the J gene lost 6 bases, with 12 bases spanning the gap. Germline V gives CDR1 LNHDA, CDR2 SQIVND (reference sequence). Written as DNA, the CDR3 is TGTGCCAGTAGTATGACGAGTGCCCGCGAGCAGTACTTC. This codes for CASSMTSAREQYF.

CDR3 amino acids: CASSYARVYEQYF. DNA of the CDR3: TGTGCCAGCAGTTACGCCAGGGTGTACGAGCAGTACTTC. This chain links TRBV6-2 or TRBV6-3 with TRBJ2-7; D perhaps matches TRBD1 (5 bases). The CDR3 spans 13 residues. CDR1 is MNHEY, CDR2 SVGEGT, per germline. V was shortened by 2 bases and J by 4 bases, with 9 bases between the two germline ends.

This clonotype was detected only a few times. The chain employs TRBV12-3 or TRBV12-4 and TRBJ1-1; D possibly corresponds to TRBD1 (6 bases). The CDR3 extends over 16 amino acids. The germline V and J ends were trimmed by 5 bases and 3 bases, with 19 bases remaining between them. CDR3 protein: CASSRVGGHWYTEAFF. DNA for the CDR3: TGTGCCAGCAGTCGGGTAGGGGGACATTGGTACACTGAAGCTTTCTTT.

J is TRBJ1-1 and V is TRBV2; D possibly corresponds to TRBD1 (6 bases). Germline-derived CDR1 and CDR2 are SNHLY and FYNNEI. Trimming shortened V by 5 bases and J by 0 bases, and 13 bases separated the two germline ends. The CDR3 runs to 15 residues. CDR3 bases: TGTGCCAGCAGTTACTACAGGGCCATGAACACTGAAGCTTTCTTT. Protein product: CASSYYRAMNTEAFF.

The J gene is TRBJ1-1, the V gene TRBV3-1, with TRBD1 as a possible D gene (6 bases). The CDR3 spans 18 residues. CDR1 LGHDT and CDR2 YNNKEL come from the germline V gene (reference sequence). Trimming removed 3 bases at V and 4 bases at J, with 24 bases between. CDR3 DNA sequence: TGTGCCAGCAGCCAGGAGCGACAGGAAGGAGTTGAGGGCACTGAAGCTTTCTTT. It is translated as CASSQERQEGVEGTEAFF.

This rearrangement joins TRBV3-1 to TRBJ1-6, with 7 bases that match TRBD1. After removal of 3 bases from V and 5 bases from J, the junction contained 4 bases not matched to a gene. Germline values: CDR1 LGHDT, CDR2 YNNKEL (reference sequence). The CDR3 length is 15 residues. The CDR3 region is CASSHLTGNNSPLHF. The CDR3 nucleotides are TGTGCCAGCAGCCACCTGACAGGGAATAATTCACCCCTCCACTTT.

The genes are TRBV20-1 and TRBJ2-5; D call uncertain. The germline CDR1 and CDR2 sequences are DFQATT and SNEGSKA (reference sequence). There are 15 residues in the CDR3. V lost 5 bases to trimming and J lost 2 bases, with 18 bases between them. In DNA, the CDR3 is TGCAGTGCTGCCCCACCGGACGGTCTTCAAGAGACCCAGTACTTC. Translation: CSAAPPDGLQETQYF.

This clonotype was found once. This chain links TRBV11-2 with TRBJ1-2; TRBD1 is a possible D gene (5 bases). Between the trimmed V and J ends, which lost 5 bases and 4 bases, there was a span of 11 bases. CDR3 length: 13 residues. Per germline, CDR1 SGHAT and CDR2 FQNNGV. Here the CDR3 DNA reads TGTGCCAGCAGCGCGTTAAGGGGCTATGGCTACACCTTC. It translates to CASSALRGYGYTF.